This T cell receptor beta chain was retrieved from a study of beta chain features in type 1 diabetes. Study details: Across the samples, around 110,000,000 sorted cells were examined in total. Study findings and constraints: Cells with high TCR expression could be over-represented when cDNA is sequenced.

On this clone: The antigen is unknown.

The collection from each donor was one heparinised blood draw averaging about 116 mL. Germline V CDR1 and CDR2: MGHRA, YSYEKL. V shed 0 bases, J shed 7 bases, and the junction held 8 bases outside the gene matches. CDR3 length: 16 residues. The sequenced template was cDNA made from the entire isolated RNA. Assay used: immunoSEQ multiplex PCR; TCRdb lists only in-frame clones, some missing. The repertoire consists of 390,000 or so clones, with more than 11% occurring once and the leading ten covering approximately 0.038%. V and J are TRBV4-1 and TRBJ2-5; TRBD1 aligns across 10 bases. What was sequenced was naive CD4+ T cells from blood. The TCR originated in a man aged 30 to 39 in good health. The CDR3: CASSQEGSGQGWTQYF. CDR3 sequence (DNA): TGCGCCAGCAGCCAAGAAGGGTCGGGACAGGGGTGGACCCAGTACTTC.